The 23 T cell receptor beta chains in this list originate from one sample, sequenced in a study of T cell clonality in common variable immunodeficiency. No antigen has been identified for these receptors. The table came from immunoSEQ multiplex PCR; TCRdb's copy has only in-frame clones and leaves some out. The repertoire shows about 17,000 clones, none seen only once; the top ten take roughly 15%. Notes on the study in general: Fewer deletions and N-nucleotide insertions were reportedly seen in common variable immunodeficiency TCR beta sequences.

The sample consisted of peripheral blood mononuclear cells. Source of these receptors: a human donor with common variable immunodeficiency.

This clone was seen a few times. Partial CDR3 DNA: TGTGCCAGCAGCTCTTACAGGGGGAGGTCCTACGAG. Translating it yields CASSSYRGRSYE. The whole CDR3 protein is CASSSYRGRSYEQYF. The chain uses TRBV7-9 and TRBJ2-7; 8 bases align to TRBD1. With the read ending 3 residues before the CDR3 end, the germline J gene is used to fill in that end. The CDR3 extends over 15 amino acids. Germline trimming cut 4 bases from V and 1 base from J; bases unmatched to any gene: 6. Germline V gives CDR1 SEHNR, CDR2 FQNEAQ (reference sequence). The full variable domain, rest sourced from reference TRBV7-9 and TRBJ2-7, is DTGVSQNPRHKITKRGQNVTFRCDPISEHNRLYWYRQTLGQGPEFLTYFQNEAQLEKSRLLSDRFSAERPKGSFSTLEIQRTEQGDSAMYLCASSSYRGRSYEQYFGPGTRLTVT.

About this clone itself: From the germline J gene comes the end of the CDR3, since the read stops 3 residues before it. The rearrangement links TRBV13 to TRBJ2-1, with TRBD2 matching over 9 bases. The V and J ends lost 2 bases and 9 bases, in that order; junction bases with no gene match: 8. The CDR3 is 15 amino acids. In germline, CDR1 is PRHDT, CDR2 FYEKMQ (reference sequence). The CDR3 loop is CASSLTRGGAGEQFF. Incomplete CDR3 DNA: TGTGCCAGCAGCTTAACCCGCGGGGGGGCGGGTGAG.

This clone was seen more than once but under ten times. The read comes to an end 3 residues before the CDR3 does, leaving the germline J gene to fill in the end. The V call is TRBV5-1, the J call TRBJ2-5; TRBD2 matches at 10 bases. Germline-derived CDR1 and CDR2 are SGHRS and YFSETQ. V lost 4 bases to trimming and J lost 2 bases; unmatched junction nucleotides: 8. The CDR3 runs 16 residues. The sequenced CDR3 bases are TGCGCCAGCAGCACTAAGACTAGCGGGCCTCAAGAGACC. Protein product: CASSTKTSGPQET. The CDR3 reads in full as CASSTKTSGPQETQYF.

This clone has only a few counts. The read falls 3 residues short of the CDR3 end, and the missing part is taken from the germline J gene. The chain is built from TRBV2 and TRBJ1-5; TRBD1 aligns across 10 bases. Germline trimming cut 4 bases from V and 7 bases from J; bases unmatched to any gene: 4. This CDR3 region has 14 residues. Germline V gene data show CDR1 as SNHLY and CDR2 as FYNNEI. CDR3 residues: CASSGQGAEQPQHF. The sequenced CDR3 bases are TGTGCCAGCAGTGGACAGGGGGCGGAACAGCCC.

This clone was recorded a few times. The CDR3 end is not reached by the read, which stops 3 residues before it; the germline J gene fills it in. The chain employs TRBV7-9 and TRBJ1-2, with 7 nucleotides matching TRBD1. J was trimmed by 7 bases and V by 0 bases; bases with no gene match: 8. Germline assignment: CDR1 SEHNR and CDR2 FQNEAQ (reference sequence). The CDR3 sequence is 15 residues long. The DNA read from the CDR3 is TGTGCCAGCAGCTTAGCGGCAGGGGGTTTCGGTGGC. Protein: CASSLAAGGFGG. The CDR3 in full is CASSLAAGGFGGYTF.

This clone was seen more than once but under ten times. The read finishes 3 residues shy of the CDR3 end, and the germline J gene is used to complete it. V usage is TRBV18 and J usage is TRBJ1-3; 8 nucleotides agree with TRBD1. This CDR3 is built from 17 residues. The V and J ends lost 1 base and 0 bases, in that order; junction bases with no gene match: 5. The germline V gene encodes CDR1 KGHSH and CDR2 LQKENI. CDR3 sequence reads: CASSPRVQGGSGNTIYF. Incomplete CDR3 DNA: TGTGCCAGCTCACCACGGGTACAGGGGGGCTCTGGAAACACC.

Comments on this clone: Read data end 3 residues before the CDR3 end; the end is taken from the germline J gene. The V call is TRBV6-1, the J call TRBJ1-5; unclear D gene. With 0 bases removed from V and 4 bases from J, the gap between germline ends came to 10 bases. Per germline, CDR1 MNHNS and CDR2 SASEGT. The CDR3 length is 15 residues. The sequenced CDR3 bases are TGTGCCAGCAGTGAAGCCGGGGTAGGAAATCAGCCC. This gives the protein CASSEAGVGNQP. The full CDR3 is CASSEAGVGNQPQHF.

This clone was seen repeatedly, ten times or more. The CDR3 goes on 3 residues after the read ends, and that part is filled in from the germline J gene. J is TRBJ1-3 and V is TRBV18; possible D gene TRBD1, 6 bases. The CDR3 spans 16 residues. V was clipped by 3 bases and J by 4 bases, with 16 bases between them. The germline V gene has CDR1 KGHSH and CDR2 LQKENI. The sequenced part of the CDR3 DNA is TGTGCCAGCTCACCCTCCTTGGGGGCAGACGGAAACACC. Protein: CASSPSLGADGNT. The full CDR3 reads CASSPSLGADGNTIYF.

A note on this clone: The read finishes 3 residues shy of the CDR3 end, and the germline J gene is used to complete it. V gene TRBV5-1 combines with J gene TRBJ2-1; TRBD2 matches at 9 bases. CDR1 SGHRS and CDR2 YFSETQ come from the germline V gene. V lost 4 bases, J lost 9 bases, and 11 bases stayed unmatched. The CDR3 contains 15 residues. CDR3 protein: CASSEQRGAGIEQFF. The sequenced CDR3 bases are TGCGCCAGCAGCGAACAGCGGGGGGCCGGAATTGAG.

This clone was seen more than once but under ten times. The sequence runs out 3 residues before the end of the CDR3; the remainder is reconstructed from the germline J gene. The chain uses TRBV18 and TRBJ1-2; D is perhaps TRBD1 (5 bases). Germline values: CDR1 KGHSH, CDR2 LQKENI. The CDR3 spans 14 residues. CDR3 DNA (partial): TGTGCCAGCTCACTCCTGAAGGGGCTCGAGGGC. Residues: CASSLLKGLEG. The whole CDR3 region reads CASSLLKGLEGYTF. The whole variable domain, filled in from reference TRBV18 and TRBJ1-2, reads NAGVMQNPRHLVRRRGQEARLRCSPMKGHSHVYWYRQLPEEGLKFMVYLQKENIIDESGMPKERFSAEFPKEGPSILRIQQVVRGDSAAYFCASSLLKGLEGYTFGSGTRLTVV.

Comments on this clone: The read is 3 residues too short to cover the CDR3 end, so that end is filled in from the germline J gene. The chain links TRBV2 to TRBJ2-3; 12 bases are shared with TRBD2. Germline V lookup: CDR1 SNHLY, CDR2 FYNNEI. This CDR3 has 17 amino acids. The V gene end was trimmed by 8 bases and the J gene end by 2 bases; junction bases not matched to a gene: 11. Incomplete CDR3 DNA: TGTGCCAGCGCTACACCGGGACTAGCGGGTCTCACAGATACG. It specifies CASATPGLAGLTDT. The whole CDR3 region reads CASATPGLAGLTDTQYF.

This clone is labeled as medium-sized. Sequencing ends 3 residues short of the CDR3 end; the germline J gene provides the rest. J is TRBJ1-4 and V is TRBV28, with a weak D call TRBD1 (5 bases). The CDR3 sequence is 12 residues long. CDR1 is MDHEN and CDR2 is SYDVKM in the germline V gene. V was clipped by 6 bases and J by 8 bases, with 10 bases between them. CDR3 region: CASRPGGEKLFF. The CDR3 DNA, read in part, is TGTGCCAGCAGACCCGGGGGAGAAAAA.

This clone turned up a few times. The sequence runs out 3 residues before the end of the CDR3; the remainder is reconstructed from the germline J gene. V usage is TRBV11-2 and J usage is TRBJ1-4; maybe TRBD1 (5 bases). The CDR3 covers 13 residues. From germline, CDR1 is SGHAT and CDR2 FQNNGV. Trimming removed 3 bases at V and 6 bases at J, with 8 bases between. Incomplete CDR3 DNA: TGTGCCAGCAGCTTTGCCAGGGATGAAAAA. It is translated as CASSFARDEK. The whole CDR3 reads CASSFARDEKLFF.

This clone is medium-sized. The CDR3 end falls 3 residues outside the read, so it is completed with the germline J gene. The rearrangement links TRBV28 to TRBJ2-7; TRBD2 matches 9 bases. The CDR3 is 14 amino acids. V dropped 2 bases and J dropped 6; count of bases not matched to a gene: 5. Per germline, CDR1 MDHEN and CDR2 SYDVKM. The CDR3 sequence is CASSLIAGDSEQYF. The CDR3 DNA, read in part, is TGTGCCAGCAGTTTAATAGCGGGAGATAGCGAG.

This clone was recorded a few times. From the germline J gene comes the end of the CDR3, since the read stops 3 residues before it. The chain combines TRBV7-2 with TRBJ1-5; TRBD1 aligns across 8 bases. Germline V gene lookup returns CDR1 SGHTA and CDR2 FQGNSA. CDR3 length: 15 amino acids. The V segment lost 1 base and the J segment 6 bases; nucleotides outside the gene matches: 5. The CDR3 here is CASSLGQGAGQPQHF. The covered CDR3 bases are TGTGCCAGCAGCTTAGGTCAGGGGGCAGGTCAGCCC.

A few counts support this clone. The CDR3 goes on 3 residues after the read ends, and that part is filled in from the germline J gene. The chain joins TRBV6-2 or TRBV6-3 to TRBJ2-1; 7 bases match TRBD2. CDR3 size: 15 residues. V lost 9 bases and J lost 2; bases outside the gene matches: 10. The germline gives CDR1 MNHEY, CDR2 SVGEGT. The CDR3 is CASASGTVTYNEQFF. CDR3 bases read: TGTGCCAGTGCCAGCGGGACTGTGACCTACAATGAG.

There are many counts of this clone. The sequenced fragment ends 3 residues before the CDR3 boundary, so the rest is inferred from the germline J gene. The J gene is TRBJ1-2, the V gene TRBV19; TRBD1 matches at 8 bases. This CDR3 comprises 15 residues. Germline V gives CDR1 LNHDA, CDR2 SQIVND (reference sequence). This CDR3 is CASSMRDRPLGGYTF. The sequenced CDR3 bases are TGTGCCAGTAGTATGAGGGACAGGCCCCTGGGGGGC.

This clone showed up many times. The missing CDR3 end, 3 residues past where the read stops, is filled in from the germline J gene. Within the sample, other DNA sequences also encode this same CDR3. This chain uses TRBV7-9 with TRBJ2-1; D is unresolved. The V gene's germline CDR1 is SEHNR and CDR2 FQNEAQ (reference sequence). V was trimmed by 0 bases and J by 5 bases, leaving 8 bases between them. The CDR3 runs to 14 residues. The sequenced part of the CDR3 DNA is TGTGCCAGCAGCTTAGCCGCAGGAAACAATGAG. It is translated as CASSLAAGNNE. In full, the CDR3 reads CASSLAAGNNEQFF. Full variable domain (remainder filled in from reference TRBV7-9 and TRBJ2-1): DTGVSQNPRHKITKRGQNVTFRCDPISEHNRLYWYRQTLGQGPEFLTYFQNEAQLEKSRLLSDRFSAERPKGSFSTLEIQRTEQGDSAMYLCASSLAAGNNEQFFGPGTRLTVL.

This clone was seen many times. The CDR3 is cut off 3 residues early in the read; its end comes from the germline J gene. J is TRBJ1-1 and V is TRBV5-6; 7 bases align to TRBD1. The CDR3 runs to 11 residues. CDR1 SGHDT and CDR2 YYEEEE come from the germline V gene. CDR3 DNA (partial): TGTGCCAGCAGCCTGGAGGGGGCG. It is translated as CASSLEGA. The entire CDR3 protein reads CASSLEGAAFF.

This clone was picked up a small number of times. The CDR3 end lies 3 residues beyond the end of the read and is filled in from the germline J gene. This chain joins TRBV20-1 and TRBJ2-1; 10 positions match TRBD2. J gave up 3 bases and V 4 bases, and 12 bases lay outside the gene matches. The CDR3 loop spans 17 amino acids. Per germline, CDR1 DFQATT and CDR2 SNEGSKA (reference sequence). CDR3 region: CSAIVDFASGSYNEQFF. The DNA read from the CDR3 is TGCAGTGCTATAGTAGACTTCGCTAGCGGGAGCTACAATGAG.

This clone occurred a few times. The CDR3 end falls 3 residues outside the read, so it is completed with the germline J gene. This sequence joins TRBV7-2 and TRBJ2-1, with 9 nucleotides matching TRBD1. Germline values: CDR1 SGHTA, CDR2 FQGNSA. This CDR3 contains 15 residues. The ends lost 5 bases at V and 3 bases at J; junction bases unmatched: 5. CDR3 sequence: CASSPGQGYYNEQFF. The covered CDR3 bases are TGTGCCAGCAGCCCGGGACAGGGCTACTACAATGAG.

This clone has only a few counts. The read ends 3 residues early relative to the CDR3; the germline J gene fills the gap. The chain is built from TRBV7-2 and TRBJ2-1, with a tentative D call TRBD1 (5 bases). Germline CDR1 is SGHTA and CDR2 is FQGNSA. The CDR3 length is 15 residues. V was shortened by 5 bases and J by 2 bases, with 13 bases between the two germline ends. Partial CDR3 DNA: TGTGCCAGCAGCCCTGTAAAGGGGACCTACAATGAG. This encodes CASSPVKGTYNE. The full-length CDR3 reads as CASSPVKGTYNEQFF.

As regards this clone: The read ends 3 residues before the CDR3 terminus; that terminus is restored from the germline J gene. The chain is built from TRBV7-6 and TRBJ2-7, with a weak D call TRBD1 (5 bases). Germline CDR1 reads SGHVS; CDR2 reads FNYEAQ. V was shortened by 5 bases and J by 2 bases, with 10 bases between the two germline ends. The CDR3 contains 13 residues. This CDR3 reads CASSPSDTYEQYF. The CDR3 bases that were read are TGTGCCAGCAGCCCATCGGACACCTACGAG.